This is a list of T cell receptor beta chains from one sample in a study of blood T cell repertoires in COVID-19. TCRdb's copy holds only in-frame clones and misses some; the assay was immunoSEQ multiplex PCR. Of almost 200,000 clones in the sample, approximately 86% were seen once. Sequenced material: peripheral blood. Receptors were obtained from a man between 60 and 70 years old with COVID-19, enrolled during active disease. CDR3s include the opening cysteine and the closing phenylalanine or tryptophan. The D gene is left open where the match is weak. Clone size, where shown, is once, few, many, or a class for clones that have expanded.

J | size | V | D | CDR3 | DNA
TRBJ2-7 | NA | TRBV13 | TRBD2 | CASSLGLAGDSEQYF | TGTGCCAGCAGCTTAGGACTAGCGGGAGACTCCGAGCAGTACTTC
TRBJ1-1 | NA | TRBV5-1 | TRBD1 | CASSPRQGLNTEAFF | TGCGCCAGCAGCCCCCGACAGGGTTTGAACACTGAAGCTTTCTTT
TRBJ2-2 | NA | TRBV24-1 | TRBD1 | CATSGSGTGKTGELFF | TGTGCCACCAGTGGTTCCGGGACAGGGAAGACCGGGGAGCTGTTTTTT
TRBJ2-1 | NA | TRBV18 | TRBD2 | CASSRTSGRSYNEQFF | TGTGCCAGCTCCCGGACTAGCGGGAGGAGCTACAATGAGCAGTTCTTC
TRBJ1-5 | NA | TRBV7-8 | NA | CASSPKEFASNQPQHF | TGTGCCAGCAGCCCTAAGGAGTTTGCAAGCAATCAGCCCCAGCATTTT
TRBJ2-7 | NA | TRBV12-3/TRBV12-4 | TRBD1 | CASSFRGLYEQYF | TGTGCCAGCAGTTTCAGGGGGTTATACGAGCAGTACTTC
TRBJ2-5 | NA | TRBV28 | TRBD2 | CGSGGRGYGETQYF | TGTGGTTCGGGAGGCCGGGGGTACGGTGAGACCCAGTACTTC
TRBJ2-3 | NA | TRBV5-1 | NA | CASSAGTGSGRDTQYF | TGCGCCAGCAGCGCGGGAACGGGGAGTGGGAGAGATACGCAGTATTTT
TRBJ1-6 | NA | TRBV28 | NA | CASSLERGLPLHF | TGTGCCAGCAGTTTAGAAAGGGGTCTACCCCTCCACTTT
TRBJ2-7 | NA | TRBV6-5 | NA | CASKLRETYEQYF | TGTGCCAGCAAACTTAGGGAGACCTACGAGCAGTACTTC
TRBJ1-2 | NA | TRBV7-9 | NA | CASSPLYGYTF | TGTGCCAGCAGCCCCTTATATGGCTACACCTTC
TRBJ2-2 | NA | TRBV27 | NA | CASKKQGNTGELFF | TGTGCCAGCAAAAAACAGGGCAACACCGGGGAGCTGTTTTTT
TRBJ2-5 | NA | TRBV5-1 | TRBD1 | CASSGSGGGETQYF | TGCGCCAGCAGCGGATCAGGGGGCGGAGAGACCCAGTACTTC
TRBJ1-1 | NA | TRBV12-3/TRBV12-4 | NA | CASSLSSGGEAFF | TGTGCCAGCAGTTTGTCCTCGGGGGGTGAAGCTTTCTTT
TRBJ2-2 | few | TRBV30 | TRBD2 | CASQRRGSNTGELFF | TGTGCCTCCCAAAGGCGGGGGTCGAACACCGGGGAGCTGTTTTTT
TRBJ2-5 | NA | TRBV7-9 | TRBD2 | CASSLGWSSGLQETQYF | TGTGCCAGCAGCTTAGGCTGGTCTAGCGGGTTGCAAGAGACCCAGTACTTC
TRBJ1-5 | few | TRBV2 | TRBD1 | CASSGTGFSNQPQHF | TGTGCCAGCAGCGGGACAGGGTTTAGCAATCAGCCCCAGCATTTT
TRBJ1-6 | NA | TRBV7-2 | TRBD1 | CASSYFDRGDSPLHF | TGTGCCAGCAGCTATTTTGACAGGGGGGATTCACCCCTCCACTTT
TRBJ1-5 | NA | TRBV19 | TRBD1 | CASTRQGWVQPQHF | TGTGCCAGTACTCGACAGGGATGGGTGCAGCCCCAGCATTTT
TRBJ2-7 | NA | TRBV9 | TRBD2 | CASSVAPSGSYEQYF | TGTGCCAGCAGCGTAGCGCCTAGCGGGAGCTACGAGCAGTACTTC
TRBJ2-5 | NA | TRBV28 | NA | CASSRAPGRETQYF | TGTGCCAGCAGTAGGGCCCCAGGGCGAGAGACCCAGTACTTC
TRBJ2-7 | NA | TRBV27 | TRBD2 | CASRGGLAGGSEQYF | TGTGCCAGCAGGGGGGGACTAGCGGGAGGGTCTGAGCAGTACTTC
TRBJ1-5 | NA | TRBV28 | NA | CASSTPATTPHQPQHF | TGTGCCAGCAGCACACCGGCGACTACCCCCCATCAGCCCCAGCATTTT
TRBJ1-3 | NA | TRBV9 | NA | CASSVEGLRGNTIYF | TGTGCCAGCAGCGTAGAAGGGTTACGAGGGAACACCATATATTTT